This T cell receptor beta chain originates from a study of cytomegalovirus exposure and HLA in healthy donors. Regarding the study as a whole: Another analysis was done later, and it associated around 16,000 TCR beta sequences with HLA alleles at 0.05 false discovery rate.

The CDR3 is 15 residues long. Trimming took 6 bases from V and 1 from J; bases not matched to a gene: 7. Germline V CDR1 and CDR2: MNHNS, SASEGT. PCR involved 60 Vbeta and 13 Jbeta primers. Profiled with immunoSEQ multiplex PCR; TCRdb holds only in-frame clones, not every one. This listing includes 150,000 or so clones. Worth noting for this clone: The antigen remains unidentified.

The chain has TRBV6-1 and TRBJ1-1, with 8 bases that match TRBD1. Sequencing input: PBMCs. This receptor was identified in a woman in her forties or fifties in good health and CMV-seronegative. The CDR3 bases are TGTGCCAGCAGCGTACCACAGGGGGGGAACACTGAAGCTTTCTTT. It encodes CASSVPQGGNTEAFF.